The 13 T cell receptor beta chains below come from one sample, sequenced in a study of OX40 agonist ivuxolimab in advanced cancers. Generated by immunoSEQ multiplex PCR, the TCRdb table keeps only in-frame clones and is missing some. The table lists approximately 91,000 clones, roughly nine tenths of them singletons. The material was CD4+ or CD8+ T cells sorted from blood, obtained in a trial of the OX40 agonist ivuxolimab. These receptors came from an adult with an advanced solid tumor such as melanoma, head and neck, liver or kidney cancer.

DNA of the CDR3: TGTGCCAGAAGCTTAGGGACAGGTTTAGATCAGCCCCAGCATTTT. It specifies CARSLGTGLDQPQHF. V gene TRBV5-3 combines with J gene TRBJ1-5; 8 nucleotides line up with TRBD1. TRBV5-3 is known as an ORF, though its function is uncertain. The V gene end was trimmed by 2 bases and the J gene end by 5 bases; junction bases not matched to a gene: 6. CDR3 size: 15 residues.

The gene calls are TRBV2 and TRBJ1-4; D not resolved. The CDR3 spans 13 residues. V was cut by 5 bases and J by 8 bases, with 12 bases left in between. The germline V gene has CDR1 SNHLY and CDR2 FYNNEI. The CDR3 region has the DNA TGTGCCAGCAGTTATTCCCGAGAGGAAAAACTGTTTTTT. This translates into CASSYSREEKLFF.

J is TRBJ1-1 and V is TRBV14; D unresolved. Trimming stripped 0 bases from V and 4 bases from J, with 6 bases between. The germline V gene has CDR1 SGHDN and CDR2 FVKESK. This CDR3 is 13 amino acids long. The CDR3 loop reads CASSQDMATEAFF. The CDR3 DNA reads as TGTGCCAGCAGCCAAGATATGGCCACTGAAGCTTTCTTT.

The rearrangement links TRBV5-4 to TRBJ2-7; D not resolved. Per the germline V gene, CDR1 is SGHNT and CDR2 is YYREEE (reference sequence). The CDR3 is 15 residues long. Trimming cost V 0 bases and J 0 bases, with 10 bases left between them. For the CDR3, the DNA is TGTGCCAGCAGCTTGGGGCAGATGAACTCCTACGAGCAGTACTTC. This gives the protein CASSLGQMNSYEQYF.

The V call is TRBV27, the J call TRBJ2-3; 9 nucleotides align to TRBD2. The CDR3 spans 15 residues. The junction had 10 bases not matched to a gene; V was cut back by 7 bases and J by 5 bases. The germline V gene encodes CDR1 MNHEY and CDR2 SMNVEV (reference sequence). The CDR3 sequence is CASNRMRGGGDTQYF. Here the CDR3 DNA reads TGTGCCAGCAATCGGATGCGGGGGGGCGGAGATACGCAGTATTTT.

CDR3 amino acids: CASSLILRAVDSPLHF. The CDR3 nucleotides read TGTGCCAGCAGCTTAATTCTTCGGGCGGTTGATTCACCCCTCCACTTT. The chain carries TRBV7-2 and TRBJ1-6, with no clear D. The germline V gene encodes CDR1 SGHTA and CDR2 FQGNSA. The CDR3 loop spans 16 amino acids. Trimming removed 2 bases at V and 8 bases at J, with 16 bases between.

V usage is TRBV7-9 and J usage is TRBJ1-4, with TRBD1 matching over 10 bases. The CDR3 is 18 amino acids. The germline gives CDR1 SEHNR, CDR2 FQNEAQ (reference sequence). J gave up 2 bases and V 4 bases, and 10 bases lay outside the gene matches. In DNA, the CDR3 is TGTGCCAGCAGCTCCCTTGGGGGACAGGGGACGACTAATGAAAAACTGTTTTTT. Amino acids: CASSSLGGQGTTNEKLFF.

Here the CDR3 DNA reads TGTGCCAGCAGTGAGTTGACAGCTGAAGCTTTCTTT. Protein product: CASSELTAEAFF. The chain has TRBV6-1 and TRBJ1-1; the D gene is possibly TRBD1 (5 bases). V dropped 3 bases and J dropped 6 bases, with 8 bases sitting between them. The CDR3 is 12 amino acids. Germline V CDR1 and CDR2: MNHNS, SASEGT.

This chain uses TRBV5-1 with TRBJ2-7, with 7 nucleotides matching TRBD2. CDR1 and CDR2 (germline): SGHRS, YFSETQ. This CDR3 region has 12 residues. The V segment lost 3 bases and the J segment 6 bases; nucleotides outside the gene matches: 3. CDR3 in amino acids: CASSYPSGEQYF. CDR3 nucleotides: TGCGCCAGCAGCTACCCTAGCGGCGAGCAGTACTTC.

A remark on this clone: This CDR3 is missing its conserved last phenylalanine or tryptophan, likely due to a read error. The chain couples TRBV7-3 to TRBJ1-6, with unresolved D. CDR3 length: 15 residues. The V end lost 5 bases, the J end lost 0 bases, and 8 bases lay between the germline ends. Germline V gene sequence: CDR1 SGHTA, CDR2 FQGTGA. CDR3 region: CASSQFRSYNSPLHL. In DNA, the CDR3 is TGTGCCAGCAGCCAGTTCCGCTCCTATAATTCACCCCTCCACCTT.

CDR3 residues: CASSRRVFSGNTIYF. CDR3 DNA: TGTGCCAGCAGCCGAAGGGTCTTCTCTGGAAACACCATATATTTT. The rearrangement joins TRBV14 to TRBJ1-3; D uncertain. Looked up from germline, CDR1 is SGHDN and CDR2 is FVKESK. Trimming shortened V by 4 bases and J by 0 bases, and 10 bases separated the two germline ends. This CDR3 region has 15 residues.

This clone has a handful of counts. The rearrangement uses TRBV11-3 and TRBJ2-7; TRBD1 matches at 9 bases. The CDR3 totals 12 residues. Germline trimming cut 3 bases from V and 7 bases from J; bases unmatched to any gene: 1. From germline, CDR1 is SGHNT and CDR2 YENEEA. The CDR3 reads CASSLGQGEQYF. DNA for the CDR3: TGTGCCAGCAGCTTGGGACAGGGAGAGCAGTACTTC.

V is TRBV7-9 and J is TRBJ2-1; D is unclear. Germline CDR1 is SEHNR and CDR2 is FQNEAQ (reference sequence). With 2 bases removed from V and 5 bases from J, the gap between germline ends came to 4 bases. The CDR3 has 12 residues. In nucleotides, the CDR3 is TGTGCCAGCAGCTTAAGAGACAATGAGCAGTTCTTC. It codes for CASSLRDNEQFF.